This T cell receptor beta chain was observed in a study of blood T cell repertoires in COVID-19. The wider study: Researchers got acute and convalescent COVID-19 samples from the United States, Italy and Spain. T cells, B-cell-depleted T cells, or PBMCs supplied cDNA or gDNA.

The authors' processing: Cell counts per sample came from amplifying reference gene primers. Method: immunoSEQ multiplex PCR; TCRdb's copy keeps in-frame clones and lacks some. Clonal size and the V and J genes are those of that table, whereas D and trimming came from the DNA. The sample has some 250,000 clones; roughly four fifths are singletons. Germline V gene sequence: CDR1 SNHLY, CDR2 FYNNEI. CDR3 size: 14 residues. The V end lost 5 bases, the J end lost 8 bases, and 16 bases lay between the germline ends. The chain carries TRBV2 and TRBJ2-1; a possible D gene is TRBD1 (6 bases). Sample: peripheral blood. This sequence was found in a woman aged 55-70 years with active or convalescent COVID-19. The CDR3 reads CASSTKRGSDEQFF. The CDR3 DNA follows: TGTGCCAGCAGTACCAAAAGGGGGAGCGATGAGCAGTTCTTC.